One and the same sample provided the 28 T cell receptor beta chains below, sequenced in a study of OX40 agonist ivuxolimab in advanced cancers. Clones were read by immunoSEQ multiplex PCR, and TCRdb kept only the in-frame ones, dropping some. The sample includes tens of thousands of clones, about 86% of them seen just once. The sequences come from CD4+ or CD8+ T cells sorted from blood, collected in a trial of the OX40 agonist ivuxolimab. Source of these receptors: an adult with an advanced solid tumor such as melanoma, head and neck, liver or kidney cancer.

This clone was seen only once. The rearrangement joins TRBV7-2 to TRBJ2-7, with 8 bases aligning to TRBD2. The V segment lost 5 bases and the J segment 5 bases; nucleotides outside the gene matches: 20. The CDR3 runs to 18 residues. The germline V gene encodes CDR1 SGHTA and CDR2 FQGNSA. In DNA, the CDR3 is TGTGCCAGCAGCCCAAGGAGGAAGGTGGGACTAGAGCCGCACGAGCAGTACTTC. This gives the protein CASSPRRKVGLEPHEQYF.

This sequence joins TRBV19 and TRBJ2-7; D ambiguous. Germline values: CDR1 LNHDA, CDR2 SQIVND (reference sequence). This CDR3 has 13 amino acids. V dropped 6 bases and J dropped 2 bases, with 11 bases sitting between them. CDR3 DNA sequence: TGTGCCAGTAGAGGACCGGCCACCTACGAGCAGTACTTC. It specifies CASRGPATYEQYF.

This rearrangement joins TRBV10-3 to TRBJ1-5; TRBD1 might be the D (5 bases). Trimming cost V 0 bases and J 3 bases, with 12 bases left between them. The V gene's germline CDR1 is ENHRY and CDR2 SYGVKD. This CDR3 region has 16 residues. The CDR3 DNA reads as TGTGCCATCAGTGAGTCGATCGGGGGGTTCAATCAGCCCCAGCATTTT. The encoded protein is CAISESIGGFNQPQHF.

V usage is TRBV25-1 and J usage is TRBJ2-5, with a weak D call TRBD2 (5 bases). The germline V gene encodes CDR1 MGHDK and CDR2 SYGVNS. With 4 bases removed from V and 0 bases from J, the gap between germline ends came to 12 bases. CDR3 size: 15 residues. CDR3 region: CASSAGLLNQETQYF. CDR3 nucleotide sequence: TGTGCCAGCAGTGCTGGACTCTTGAACCAAGAGACCCAGTACTTC.

The chain combines TRBV6-5 with TRBJ2-2; D not resolved. With 0 bases removed from V and 8 bases from J, the gap between germline ends came to 16 bases. The germline V gene has CDR1 MNHEY and CDR2 SVGAGI. The CDR3 is 16 amino acids. The CDR3, as DNA: TGTGCCAGCAGTTACTCTGGACCTCAGGCACCTGGGGAGCTGTTTTTT. This codes for CASSYSGPQAPGELFF.

V is TRBV30 and J is TRBJ2-5; no definite D call. The germline CDR1 and CDR2 sequences are GTSNPN and SVGIG (reference sequence). The length of the CDR3 is 11 residues. V lost 7 bases and J lost 2, with 8 bases in between. CDR3 DNA sequence: TGTGCCTACCTCCCTCAAGAGACCCAGTACTTC. It is translated as CAYLPQETQYF.

This chain uses TRBV11-2 with TRBJ1-3, with D unclear. The CDR3 sequence is 14 residues long. Germline V gene sequence: CDR1 SGHAT, CDR2 FQNNGV. Trimming removed 7 bases at V and 4 bases at J, with 14 bases between. Written as DNA, the CDR3 is TGTGCCAGCAACCCCCCCAGGAGAGGAAACACCATATATTTT. As protein: CASNPPRRGNTIYF.

The count of this clone is one. The chain recombines TRBV11-3 with TRBJ2-1; D call uncertain. Trimming shortened V by 2 bases and J by 7 bases, and 9 bases separated the two germline ends. The CDR3 runs to 13 residues. Germline assignment: CDR1 SGHNT and CDR2 YENEEA. The CDR3 DNA is TGTGCCAGCAGCTTAAACGACTTGAATGAGCAGTTCTTC. It is translated as CASSLNDLNEQFF.

This chain links TRBV5-1 with TRBJ2-4; TRBD1 aligns across 9 bases. The CDR3 extends over 20 amino acids. Looked up from germline, CDR1 is SGHRS and CDR2 is YFSETQ. V gave up 0 bases and J gave up 0 bases; unmatched junction bases: 13. CDR3 residues: CASSLVPDRGVHLAKNIQYF. The CDR3 bases are TGCGCCAGCAGCTTGGTACCTGACAGGGGGGTCCACTTAGCCAAAAACATTCAGTACTTC.

The chain recombines TRBV28 with TRBJ1-2; 8 positions match TRBD1. This CDR3 is 14 amino acids long. The V and J ends lost 7 bases and 8 bases, in that order; junction bases with no gene match: 12. The germline CDR1 and CDR2 sequences are MDHEN and SYDVKM. The CDR3: CASIRSQGAQGYTF. CDR3 nucleotides: TGTGCCAGCATAAGGAGCCAGGGGGCGCAGGGCTACACCTTC.

V usage is TRBV6-1 and J usage is TRBJ2-1; D is undetermined. The CDR3 has 10 amino acids. The germline V gene has CDR1 MNHNS and CDR2 SASEGT. Trimming pared 3 bases from V and 10 bases from J, leaving 4 bases between. DNA for the CDR3: TGTGCCAGCAGTGAGGAGGAGCAGTTCTTC. Protein product: CASSEEEQFF.

V usage is TRBV5-5 and J usage is TRBJ1-4; TRBD1 is a possible D gene (5 bases). Trimming left V 2 bases short and J 5 bases short, with 13 bases between. Germline V gene lookup returns CDR1 SGHKS and CDR2 YYEKEE (reference sequence). The CDR3 consists of 15 residues. The CDR3 here is CASSLSGDVNEKLFF. DNA for the CDR3: TGTGCCAGCAGCTTAAGTGGGGACGTCAATGAAAAACTGTTTTTT.

The gene calls are TRBV7-2 and TRBJ2-5; D not resolved. V dropped 1 base and J dropped 2 bases, with 8 bases sitting between them. Germline CDR1 is SGHTA and CDR2 is FQGNSA. The CDR3 has 14 residues. CDR3 DNA sequence: TGTGCCAGCAGCTTAGGAAGCAGACAAGAGACCCAGTACTTC. This encodes CASSLGSRQETQYF.

The rearrangement uses TRBV20-1 and TRBJ2-1; D is undetermined. The CDR3 is 11 residues long. In germline, CDR1 is DFQATT, CDR2 SNEGSKA (reference sequence). Trimming removed 0 bases at V and 8 bases at J, with 5 bases between. CDR3 DNA: TGCAGTGCTAGAGAATTCGATGAGCAGTTCTTC. This translates into CSAREFDEQFF.

The genes are TRBV5-1 and TRBJ2-1; TRBD1 matches 7 bases. The germline CDR1 and CDR2 sequences are SGHRS and YFSETQ. V was pared by 4 bases and J by 7 bases, with 8 bases of the junction left unmatched. The CDR3 has 14 amino acids. CDR3 loop: CASSQTGFWNEQFF. In DNA, the CDR3 is TGCGCCAGCAGCCAGACAGGGTTTTGGAATGAGCAGTTCTTC. Filled out from reference TRBV5-1 and TRBJ2-1, the complete variable domain reads KAGVTQTPRYLIKTRGQQVTLSCSPISGHRSVSWYQQTPGQGLQFLFEYFSETQRNKGNFPGRFSGRQFSNSRSEMNVSTLELGDSALYLCASSQTGFWNEQFFGPGTRLTVL.

This chain joins TRBV28 and TRBJ2-1; 7 positions match TRBD1. The J segment lost 2 bases and the V segment lost 6 bases, leaving 7 bases of the junction unmatched. Germline V CDR1 and CDR2: MDHEN, SYDVKM. The CDR3 is made up of 15 amino acids. The CDR3 loop is CASSPGQSTYNEQFF. CDR3 in DNA: TGTGCCAGCAGCCCGGGACAGTCAACCTACAATGAGCAGTTCTTC.

The chain has TRBV11-2 and TRBJ2-2, with D hard to call. Germline CDR1 is SGHAT and CDR2 is FQNNGV. The ends were cut back, 2 bases at V and 5 bases at J, with 9 bases in the middle. The CDR3 consists of 14 residues. The CDR3 DNA sequence: TGTGCCAGCAGCTTAAGGCCAGGAACCGGGGAGCTGTTTTTT. Translating gives CASSLRPGTGELFF.

The sample holds a few counts of this clone. The rearrangement links TRBV7-2 to TRBJ2-2, with D maybe TRBD1 (6 bases). This CDR3 has 15 residues. Germline CDR1 and CDR2: SGHTA and FQGNSA. Trimming cost V 5 bases and J 3 bases, with 13 bases left between them. The CDR3 nucleotides read TGTGCCAGCAGCCTGAACCAGGGGTACACCGGGGAGCTGTTTTTT. The encoded protein is CASSLNQGYTGELFF.

This chain links TRBV5-8 with TRBJ1-2; D call uncertain. This CDR3 has 12 residues. Trimming stripped 1 base from V and 5 bases from J, with 6 bases between. From germline, CDR1 is SGHTS and CDR2 YDEGEE. The CDR3 DNA sequence: TGTGCCAGCAGCTTGTGGGATTATGGCTACACCTTC. Translation: CASSLWDYGYTF.

This clone was observed a few times. This rearrangement joins TRBV19 to TRBJ2-7; the match to TRBD1 covers 8 bases. CDR3 length equals 15 residues. J was trimmed by 6 bases and V by 4 bases; bases with no gene match: 11. Per the germline V gene, CDR1 is LNHDA and CDR2 is SQIVND (reference sequence). For the CDR3, the DNA is TGTGCCAGTAGTACGAATTCCGGGACAGGAGGCGAGCAGTACTTC. It specifies CASSTNSGTGGEQYF. Full variable domain (missing parts from reference TRBV19 and TRBJ2-7): DGGITQSPKYLFRKEGQNVTLSCEQNLNHDAMYWYRQDPGQGLRLIYYSQIVNDFQKGDIAEGYSVSREKKESFPLTVTSAQKNPTAFYLCASSTNSGTGGEQYFGPGTRLTVT.

The genes are TRBV11-2 and TRBJ2-7, with D hard to call. Germline assignment: CDR1 SGHAT and CDR2 FQNNGV. V was clipped by 5 bases and J by 0 bases, with 14 bases between them. The CDR3 has 15 residues. DNA of the CDR3: TGTGCCAGCAGCCCACTAAGCCTGAGCTCCTACGAGCAGTACTTC. It codes for CASSPLSLSSYEQYF.

This CDR3 reads CASSLEGASGYTF. The CDR3 nucleotides are TGCGCCAGCAGCTTGGAGGGGGCCAGCGGCTACACCTTC. The chain is built from TRBV5-1 and TRBJ1-2; 7 bases are shared with TRBD1. Germline V gene data show CDR1 as SGHRS and CDR2 as YFSETQ. The CDR3 totals 13 residues. V shed 0 bases and J 8 bases; nucleotides not matched to a gene: 4.

J is TRBJ2-3 and V is TRBV5-1; tentative D call: TRBD2 (6 bases). The CDR3 runs 15 residues. V gave up 1 base and J gave up 3 bases, with 12 bases separating them. Germline V lookup: CDR1 SGHRS, CDR2 YFSETQ. The CDR3 coding sequence is TGCGCCAGCAGCTTGCACCGGGAGTCAACAGATACGCAGTATTTT. This sequence encodes CASSLHRESTDTQYF.

The chain has TRBV30 and TRBJ2-6; D unresolved. V gave up 0 bases and J gave up 0 bases, with 9 bases separating them. CDR1 and CDR2 (germline): GTSNPN, SVGIG (reference sequence). This CDR3 is built from 16 residues. CDR3 nucleotides: TGTGCCTGGAGTGTCGGTAGGCGCTCTGGGGCCAACGTCCTGACTTTC. Residues: CAWSVGRRSGANVLTF.

The sample holds a few counts of this clone. The V and J genes are TRBV6-6 and TRBJ2-5, with 7 positions matching TRBD2. CDR3 length equals 12 residues. The germline V gene has CDR1 MNHNY and CDR2 SVGAGI (reference sequence). V was clipped by 11 bases and J by 3 bases; unmatched bases: 6. Written as DNA, the CDR3 is TGTGCCGGGGGGGTAACCAAAGAGACCCAGTACTTC. Protein product: CAGGVTKETQYF.

This chain links TRBV6-6 with TRBJ2-3; TRBD1 matches at 8 bases. Germline CDR1 is MNHNY and CDR2 is SVGAGI (reference sequence). V dropped 8 bases and J dropped 6; count of bases not matched to a gene: 4. The CDR3 covers 12 residues. In nucleotides, the CDR3 is TGTGCCAGCTCAGGGGGCATGGATACGCAGTATTTT. Its protein is CASSGGMDTQYF.

CDR3 in DNA: TGTGCCAGCAGCCGCGGGACTAGCGGCTCCTACAATGAGCAGTTCTTC. Residues: CASSRGTSGSYNEQFF. The chain uses TRBV5-4 and TRBJ2-1; 11 bases fit TRBD2. Per the germline V gene, CDR1 is SGHNT and CDR2 is YYREEE (reference sequence). J lost 0 bases, V lost 4 bases, and 3 bases had no gene match. The CDR3 is 16 amino acids.

The chain links TRBV7-2 to TRBJ2-1; no clear D. Germline V gene sequence: CDR1 SGHTA, CDR2 FQGNSA. V was pared by 2 bases and J by 5 bases, with 10 bases between. This CDR3 is built from 14 residues. CDR3 sequence: CASSLNLGDNEQFF. The CDR3, as DNA: TGTGCCAGCAGCTTAAATCTAGGCGACAATGAGCAGTTCTTC.